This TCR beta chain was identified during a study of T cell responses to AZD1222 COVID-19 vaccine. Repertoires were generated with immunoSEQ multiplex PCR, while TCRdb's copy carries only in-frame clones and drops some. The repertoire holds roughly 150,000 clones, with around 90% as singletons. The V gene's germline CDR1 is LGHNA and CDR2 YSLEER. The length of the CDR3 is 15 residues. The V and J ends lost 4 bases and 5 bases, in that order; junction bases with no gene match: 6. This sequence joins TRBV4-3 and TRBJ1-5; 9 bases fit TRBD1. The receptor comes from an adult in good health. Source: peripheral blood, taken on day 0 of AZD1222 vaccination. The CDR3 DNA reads TGCGCCAGCAGCCGTCTACAGGGGGCCGATCAGCCCCAGCATTTT. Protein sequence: CASSRLQGADQPQHF.